These 14 T cell receptor beta chains were all obtained from the same sample, sequenced in a study of shared clonotypes between healthy human individuals. The data were produced by immunoSEQ multiplex PCR, yet TCRdb's version contains in-frame clones alone and is incomplete. The sample yields approximately 980,000 clones, roughly 72% seen once. The sequenced material came from memory CD4+ T cells sorted from blood. Specified subset: CD45RA-negative fraction. These receptors were obtained from a man between 18 and 35 years old in good health.

CDR3: CASSPGGTHYNEQFF. CDR3 coding DNA: TGTGCCAGCAGCCCGGGGGGGACACACTACAATGAGCAGTTCTTC. The chain carries TRBV28 and TRBJ2-1; TRBD2 agrees at 8 bases. This CDR3 is 15 amino acids long. With 6 bases clipped from V and 3 bases from J, the junction kept 7 bases outside the gene matches. Germline CDR1 is MDHEN and CDR2 is SYDVKM.

The V and J genes are TRBV5-1 and TRBJ1-1; D is unresolved. The V gene lost 1 base and the J gene lost 4 bases, with 14 bases spanning the gap. The CDR3 is made up of 15 amino acids. Germline lookup yields CDR1 SGHRS and CDR2 YFSETQ. Written as DNA, the CDR3 is TGCGCCAGCAGCTTGTCTAGCAGTCCATCCACTGAAGCTTTCTTT. Translation gives CASSLSSSPSTEAFF. The full variable domain, its missing parts supplied by reference TRBV5-1 and TRBJ1-1, is KAGVTQTPRYLIKTRGQQVTLSCSPISGHRSVSWYQQTPGQGLQFLFEYFSETQRNKGNFPGRFSGRQFSNSRSEMNVSTLELGDSALYLCASSLSSSPSTEAFFGQGTRLTVV.

The chain has TRBV28 and TRBJ1-4; D gene unclear. Germline lookup yields CDR1 MDHEN and CDR2 SYDVKM. Trimming removed 7 bases from V and 8 bases from J, with 5 bases in between. The CDR3 consists of 10 residues. CDR3 protein: CASKREKLFF. In DNA form, the CDR3 reads TGTGCCAGCAAGAGGGAAAAACTGTTTTTT.

This clone occurred once. The chain employs TRBV9 and TRBJ1-6, with 12 bases identical to TRBD1. The J segment lost 10 bases and the V segment lost 2 bases, leaving 1 base of the junction unmatched. CDR1 and CDR2 from the germline V gene are SGDLS and YYNGEE. This CDR3 is 14 amino acids long. The CDR3 bases are TGTGCCAGCAGCGTGGGACAGGGGGCCTCACCCCTCCACTTT. Its translation is CASSVGQGASPLHF.

V usage is TRBV5-1 and J usage is TRBJ1-1; D is uncertain. V was pared by 4 bases and J by 1 base, with 11 bases between. Germline V gene data show CDR1 as SGHRS and CDR2 as YFSETQ. The CDR3 spans 14 residues. The CDR3 is CASSLTPGNTEAFF. The CDR3 DNA reads as TGCGCCAGCAGCCTAACCCCAGGGAACACTGAAGCTTTCTTT.

The CDR3 DNA follows: TGTGCCAGCAGCTCCGGACAGATTAATAATTCACCCCTCCACTTT. Translating gives CASSSGQINNSPLHF. The chain joins TRBV28 to TRBJ1-6; D is possibly TRBD1 (6 bases). Germline V gene lookup returns CDR1 MDHEN and CDR2 SYDVKM. V was pared by 6 bases and J by 5 bases, with 14 bases between. The CDR3 loop spans 15 amino acids.

The V and J genes are TRBV9 and TRBJ2-5; 8 bases map to TRBD1. Germline assignment: CDR1 SGDLS and CDR2 YYNGEE. Unmatched junction bases numbered 5, after V lost 3 bases and J lost 4 bases. The CDR3 is 14 amino acids. CDR3 in DNA: TGTGCCAGCAGCGACGACAGGGGCGCAGAGACCCAGTACTTC. Encoded protein: CASSDDRGAETQYF.

CDR3 amino acids: CASSLRDFGNTIYF. The CDR3, as DNA: TGTGCCAGCAGCTTAAGGGACTTTGGAAACACCATATATTTT. The chain recombines TRBV7-9 with TRBJ1-3, with a weak D call TRBD1 (5 bases). In germline, CDR1 is SEHNR, CDR2 FQNEAQ (reference sequence). The V end lost 2 bases, the J end lost 3 bases, and 8 bases lay between the germline ends. The CDR3 covers 14 residues.

The rearrangement joins TRBV5-1 to TRBJ2-3; 10 nucleotides line up with TRBD1. The CDR3 spans 17 residues. Per germline, CDR1 SGHRS and CDR2 YFSETQ. The V segment lost 3 bases and the J segment 5 bases; nucleotides outside the gene matches: 12. CDR3 coding DNA: TGCGCCAGCAGCTGGGAGACAGGGGGCTCAGGGGGAGATACGCAGTATTTT. Translated, it gives CASSWETGGSGGDTQYF.

This clone was recorded a few times. The rearrangement uses TRBV4-1 and TRBJ2-5, with unresolved D. The CDR3 is made up of 15 amino acids. Per germline, CDR1 MGHRA and CDR2 YSYEKL. V lost 0 bases to trimming and J lost 6 bases, with 14 bases between them. CDR3 sequence reads: CASSQDLASGKTQYF. The DNA for the CDR3 is TGCGCCAGCAGCCAAGATCTGGCTAGTGGGAAGACCCAGTACTTC.

To note about this clone: A much larger clone sits a single nucleotide away, making a read error possible. In the same sample, other DNA sequences code for this CDR3. J is TRBJ1-2 and V is TRBV28, with unresolved D. Trimming pared 3 bases from V and 0 bases from J, leaving 2 bases between. The CDR3 runs 12 residues. Germline V gene lookup returns CDR1 MDHEN and CDR2 SYDVKM. The CDR3 spells CASSFSNYGYTF. The DNA of the CDR3 is TGTGCCAGCAGTTTCTCTAACTATGGCTACACCTTC.

The gene calls are TRBV4-1 and TRBJ2-2; 8 bases map to TRBD2. Looked up from germline, CDR1 is MGHRA and CDR2 is YSYEKL. J lost 4 bases, V lost 3 bases, and 19 bases had no gene match. The CDR3 spans 20 residues. CDR3 sequence reads: CASSHAKGLSGGLGTGELFF. CDR3 bases: TGCGCCAGCAGCCATGCCAAGGGTTTATCGGGAGGGCTTGGCACCGGGGAGCTGTTTTTT.

Points on this clone: One junction end does not reproduce the germline sequence, and a read error may be involved. The rearrangement joins TRBV6-1 to TRBJ1-4, with D maybe TRBD1 (5 bases). The CDR3 consists of 14 residues. CDR1 is MNHNS, CDR2 SASEGT, per germline. Written as DNA, the CDR3 is TGTGCCGGCAGCGAGACAGCCAGGAATGAAAAACTGTTTTTT. Residues: CAGSETARNEKLFF.

This rearrangement joins TRBV27 to TRBJ2-2; D not resolved. The CDR3 runs 14 residues. V lost 2 bases and J lost 2, with 6 bases in between. Germline-derived CDR1 and CDR2 are MNHEY and SMNVEV (reference sequence). The CDR3 DNA is TGTGCCAGCAGTTTAAAAGAAAACACCGGGGAGCTGTTTTTT. Encoded protein: CASSLKENTGELFF.